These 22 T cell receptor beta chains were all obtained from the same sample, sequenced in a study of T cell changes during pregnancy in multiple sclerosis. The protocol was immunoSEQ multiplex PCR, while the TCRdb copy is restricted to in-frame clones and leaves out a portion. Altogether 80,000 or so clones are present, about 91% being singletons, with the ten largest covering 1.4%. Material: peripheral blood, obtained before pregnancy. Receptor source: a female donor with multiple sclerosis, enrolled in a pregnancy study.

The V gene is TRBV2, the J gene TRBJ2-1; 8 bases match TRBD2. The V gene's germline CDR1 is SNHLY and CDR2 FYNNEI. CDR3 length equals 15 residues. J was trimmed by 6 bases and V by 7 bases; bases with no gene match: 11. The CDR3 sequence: CASTNGGGGGNEQFF. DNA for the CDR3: TGTGCCAGCACCAACGGGGGGGGAGGCGGCAATGAGCAGTTCTTC.

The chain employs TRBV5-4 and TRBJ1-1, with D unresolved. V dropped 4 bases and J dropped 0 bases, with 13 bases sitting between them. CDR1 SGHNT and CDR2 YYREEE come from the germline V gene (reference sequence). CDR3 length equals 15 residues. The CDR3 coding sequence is TGTGCCAGCAGCGTACGGGAGTCCTTGAACACTGAAGCTTTCTTT. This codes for CASSVRESLNTEAFF.

CDR3 sequence: CASSMGQGNLYGYTF. DNA of the CDR3: TGTGCCAGTAGTATGGGACAGGGGAACCTCTATGGCTACACCTTC. The V call is TRBV19, the J call TRBJ1-2, with 10 bases lining up with TRBD1. The CDR3 loop spans 15 amino acids. Trimming removed 3 bases from V and 4 bases from J; junction bases left unmatched: 5. CDR1 and CDR2 from the germline V gene are LNHDA and SQIVND (reference sequence).

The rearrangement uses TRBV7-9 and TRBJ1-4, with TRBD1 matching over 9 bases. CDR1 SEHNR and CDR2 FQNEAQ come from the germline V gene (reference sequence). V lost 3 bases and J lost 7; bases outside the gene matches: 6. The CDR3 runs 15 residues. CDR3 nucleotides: TGTGCCAGCAGCTTCCCCGGGACAGGGAGTGAAAAACTGTTTTTT. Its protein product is CASSFPGTGSEKLFF.

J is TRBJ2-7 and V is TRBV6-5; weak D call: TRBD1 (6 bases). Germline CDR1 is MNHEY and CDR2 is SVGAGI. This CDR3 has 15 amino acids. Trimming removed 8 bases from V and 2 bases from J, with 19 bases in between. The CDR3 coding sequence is TGTGCCAGCGGCCCCTTCGTTGGGGGCGCCTACGAGCAGTACTTC. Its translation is CASGPFVGGAYEQYF.

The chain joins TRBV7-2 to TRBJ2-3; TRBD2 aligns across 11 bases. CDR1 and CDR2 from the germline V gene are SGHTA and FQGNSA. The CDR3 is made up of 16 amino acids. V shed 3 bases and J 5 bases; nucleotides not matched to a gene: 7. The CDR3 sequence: CASSFSGGAVGDTQYF. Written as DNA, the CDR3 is TGTGCCAGCAGCTTTAGCGGGGGGGCAGTTGGAGATACGCAGTATTTT.

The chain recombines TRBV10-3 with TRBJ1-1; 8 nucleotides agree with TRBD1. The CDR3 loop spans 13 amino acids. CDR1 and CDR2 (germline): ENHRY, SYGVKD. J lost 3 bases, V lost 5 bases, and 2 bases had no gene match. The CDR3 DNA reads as TGTGCCATCAGTTTACAGGGGGACACTGAAGCTTTCTTT. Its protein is CAISLQGDTEAFF.

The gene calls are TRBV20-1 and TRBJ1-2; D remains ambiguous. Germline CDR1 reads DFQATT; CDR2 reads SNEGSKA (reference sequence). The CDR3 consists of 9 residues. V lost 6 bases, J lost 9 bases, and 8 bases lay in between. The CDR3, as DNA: TGCAGTGCCCCGAGCCGCTACACCTTC. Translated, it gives CSAPSRYTF.

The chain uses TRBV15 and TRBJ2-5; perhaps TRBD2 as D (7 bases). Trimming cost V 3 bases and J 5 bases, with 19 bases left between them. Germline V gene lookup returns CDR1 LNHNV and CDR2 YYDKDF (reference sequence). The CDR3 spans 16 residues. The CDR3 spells CATSSGEAGAGETQYF. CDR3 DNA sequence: TGTGCCACCAGCAGCGGGGAGGCGGGGGCGGGGGAGACCCAGTACTTC.

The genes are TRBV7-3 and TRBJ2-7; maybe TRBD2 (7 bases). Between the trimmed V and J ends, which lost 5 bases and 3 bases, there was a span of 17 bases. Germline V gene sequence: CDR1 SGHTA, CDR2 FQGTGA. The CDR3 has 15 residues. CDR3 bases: TGTGCCAGCAGCGAGGGGGTTGGGGAGGGCTACGAGCAGTACTTC. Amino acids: CASSEGVGEGYEQYF.

This chain's CDR3 is CASGSGSSTDTQYF. DNA of the CDR3: TGTGCCAGTGGATCGGGTTCTAGCACAGATACGCAGTATTTT. This chain connects TRBV9 to TRBJ2-3; unclear D gene. The CDR3 extends over 14 amino acids. The V end was cut by 8 bases, the J end by 0 bases, with 13 bases between. Looked up from germline, CDR1 is SGDLS and CDR2 is YYNGEE.

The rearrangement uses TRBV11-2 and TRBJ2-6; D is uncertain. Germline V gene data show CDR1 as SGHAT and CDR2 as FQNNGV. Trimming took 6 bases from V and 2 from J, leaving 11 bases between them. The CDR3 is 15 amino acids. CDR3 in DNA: TGTGCCAGCAGATCCTATGTCACTGGGGCCAACGTCCTGACTTTC. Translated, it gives CASRSYVTGANVLTF.

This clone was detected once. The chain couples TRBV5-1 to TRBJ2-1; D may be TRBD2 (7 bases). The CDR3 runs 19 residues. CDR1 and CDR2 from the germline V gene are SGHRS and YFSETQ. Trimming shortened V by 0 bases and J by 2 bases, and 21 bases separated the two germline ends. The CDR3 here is CASSLVGGRIVGTYNEQFF. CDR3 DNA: TGCGCCAGCAGCTTGGTGGGGGGGCGGATTGTTGGGACCTACAATGAGCAGTTCTTC.

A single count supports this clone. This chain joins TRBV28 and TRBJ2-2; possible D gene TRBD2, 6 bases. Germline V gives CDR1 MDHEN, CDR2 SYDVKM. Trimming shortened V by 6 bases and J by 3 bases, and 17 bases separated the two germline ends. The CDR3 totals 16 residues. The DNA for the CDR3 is TGTGCCAGCAGCCACTGGGACGGGGAGGACACCGGGGAGCTGTTTTTT. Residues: CASSHWDGEDTGELFF.

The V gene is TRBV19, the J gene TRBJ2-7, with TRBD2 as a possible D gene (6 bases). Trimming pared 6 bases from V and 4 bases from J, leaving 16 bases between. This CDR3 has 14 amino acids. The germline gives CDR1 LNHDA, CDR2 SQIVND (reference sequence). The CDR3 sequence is CASSTGGIGYEQYF. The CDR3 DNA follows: TGTGCCAGTAGCACTGGCGGGATCGGTTACGAGCAGTACTTC.

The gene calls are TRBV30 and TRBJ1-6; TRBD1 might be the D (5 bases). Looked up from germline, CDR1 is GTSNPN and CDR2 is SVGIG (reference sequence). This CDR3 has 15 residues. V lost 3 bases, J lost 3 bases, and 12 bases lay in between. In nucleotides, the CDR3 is TGTGCCTGGAGCGCGGCTCAGGGCTATAATTCACCCCTCCACTTT. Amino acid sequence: CAWSAAQGYNSPLHF.

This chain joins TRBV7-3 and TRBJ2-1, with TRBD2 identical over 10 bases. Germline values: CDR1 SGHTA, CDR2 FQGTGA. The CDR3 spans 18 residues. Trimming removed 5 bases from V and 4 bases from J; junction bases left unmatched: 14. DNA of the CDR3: TGTGCCAGCAGCACCAAATCTAGCGGGGGAGTAAGTTACAATGAGCAGTTCTTC. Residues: CASSTKSSGGVSYNEQFF.

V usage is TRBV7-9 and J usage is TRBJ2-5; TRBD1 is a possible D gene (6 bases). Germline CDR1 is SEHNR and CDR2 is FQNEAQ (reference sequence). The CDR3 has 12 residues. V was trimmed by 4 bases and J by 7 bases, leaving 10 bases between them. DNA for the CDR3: TGTGCCAGCAGCTACAGGGATTTGACCCAGTACTTC. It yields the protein CASSYRDLTQYF.

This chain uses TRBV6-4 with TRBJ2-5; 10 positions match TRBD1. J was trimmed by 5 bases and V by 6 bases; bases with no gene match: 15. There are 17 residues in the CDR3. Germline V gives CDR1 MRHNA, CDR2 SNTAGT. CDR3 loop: CASRTPRRDRGDETQYF. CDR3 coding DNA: TGTGCCAGCAGGACCCCCCGGCGGGACAGGGGTGATGAGACCCAGTACTTC.

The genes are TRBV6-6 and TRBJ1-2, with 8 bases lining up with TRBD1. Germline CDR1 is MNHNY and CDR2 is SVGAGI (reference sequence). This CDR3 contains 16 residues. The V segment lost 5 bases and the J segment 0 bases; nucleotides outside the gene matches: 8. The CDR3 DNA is TGTGCCAGCAGTCCGACTAGGGACAGGACTAACTATGGCTACACCTTC. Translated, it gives CASSPTRDRTNYGYTF.

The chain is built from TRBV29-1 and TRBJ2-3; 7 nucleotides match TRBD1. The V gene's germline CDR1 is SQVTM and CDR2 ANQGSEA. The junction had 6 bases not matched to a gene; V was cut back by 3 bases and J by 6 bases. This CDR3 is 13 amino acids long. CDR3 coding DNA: TGCAGCGTTGATCAGGGGGTCCAGGATACGCAGTATTTT. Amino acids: CSVDQGVQDTQYF.

The CDR3 DNA follows: TGTGCCAGCAGCTTAGGGGGCGAGGCCAAAAACATTCAGTACTTC. Translated, it gives CASSLGGEAKNIQYF. V and J are TRBV7-9 and TRBJ2-4; TRBD1 is a possible D gene (5 bases). Germline CDR1 is SEHNR and CDR2 is FQNEAQ (reference sequence). This CDR3 has 15 residues. Trimming cost V 1 base and J 1 base, with 8 bases left between them.